This T cell receptor beta chain was documented in a study of blood T cell repertoires in COVID-19 (dated by TCRdb to 2018 to 2020). With regard to the full study: Samples from collaborators originated in the United States, Italy and Spain and spanned both the acute and convalescent phases of COVID-19. The material from the prospective study consisted of cDNA or gDNA derived from T cells, B-cell-depleted T cells, or PBMCs. The dataset comprised deeply sampled blood TCRbeta repertoires from subjects exposed to, actively infected with, or recovered from COVID-19. A freely available public database, intended as a resource for researchers studying the immune response to SARS-CoV-2, is where the repertoires were released. Samples were obtained from the ongoing ImmuneRACE study (first 160 participants) and from some 1,200 subjects provided by 6 global collaborators. Sample metadata almost always included a de-identified subject ID, COVID-19 status, age in years and sex. Where available, HLA class I and class II types were taken from metadata supplied by the sample provider and were not determined by assay-based typing. The paper as a whole reports these results and caveats: The quantity of clinical and demographic metadata differed by source and by participant and was supplied without curation.

The collaborating institutions used their own protocols to collect whole blood in K2EDTA tubes. For TCRbeta analysis, collaborators shipped samples in one of three forms: frozen whole blood, isolated PBMCs, or DNA extracted from either of those sample types. The immunoSEQ Assay, a bias-controlled multiplex PCR, was used to amplify TCRbeta CDR3 regions from genomic DNA. As for the authors' bioinformatics: The number of nucleated cells in each sample was estimated by amplification of reference gene primers within the assay. Sequence reads were collapsed and filtered to measure the absolute abundance of every unique TCRbeta CDR3 rearrangement. For each sample, productive Simpson clonality was calculated as the square root of Simpson's diversity index over productive rearrangements. The table was pulled from immuneACCESS by TCRdb, which kept in-frame rearrangements only. Such tables lose some clones; where checked, under half of the loss comes from unresolved V genes, and the rest has no known cause. V and J calls plus clone size are reproduced from that table; the DNA served to infer D and trimming. The sample contains 70,000 to 95,000 clones, roughly 80% of them found a single time. The ten largest account for around 20% of the sample.

In the case of this clone: This clone's antigen is unknown. Base qualities were left out, and no much larger clone turns up one base away.

The CDR1 and CDR2 encoded by the germline V gene are SGDLS and YYNGEE. At the junction V is shortened by 1 base and J by 5 bases, with 12 bases in between. CDR3 length: 14 amino acids, cysteine to phenylalanine. Only the CDR3 region is kept as DNA, spanning 42 bases read in frame from base 1. The specimen was peripheral blood. This clonotype was obtained from a woman aged 70-85 years with acute or convalescent COVID-19. The rearranged segments are TRBV9 and TRBJ1-1; the D segment could be TRBD1, given 5 matching bases. The DNA is as follows: TGTGCCAGCAGCGTAATGGGGGGGTGGACTGAAGCTTTCTTT. This is translated as CASSVMGGWTEAFF.